A single sample gave rise to the 30 T cell receptor beta chains below, sequenced in a study of cytomegalovirus exposure and HLA in healthy donors. The PCR employed 60 Vbeta primers together with 13 Jbeta primers. Some clones are missing from TCRdb's copy, which holds only in-frame ones; the method was immunoSEQ multiplex PCR. The repertoire holds about 99,000 clones, 60% to 85% seen once, with approximately 4.3% in the top ten. The specimen sequenced was PBMCs. These receptors originate from a man between 45 and 60 years old in good health and CMV-seropositive.

V and J are TRBV6-1 and TRBJ2-1; 7 bases match TRBD2. CDR1 and CDR2 (germline): MNHNS, SASEGT. The CDR3 spans 14 residues. Unmatched junction bases numbered 4, after V lost 1 base and J lost 7 bases. The CDR3 coding sequence is TGTGCCAGCAGTGAAGTCGCTAGCGGAAATGAGCAGTTCTTC. Translation: CASSEVASGNEQFF.

This clone showed up just a few times. The genes are TRBV6-1 and TRBJ1-6; no clear D. V was cut by 7 bases and J by 9 bases, with 19 bases left in between. Per the germline V gene, CDR1 is MNHNS and CDR2 is SASEGT. CDR3 length equals 15 residues. The CDR3 DNA reads as TGTGCCAGCACACCGTCTCACGGAGCTAGTTCACCCCTCCACTTT. Protein product: CASTPSHGASSPLHF.

V gene TRBV28 combines with J gene TRBJ2-7; tentative D call: TRBD1 (6 bases). Trimming stripped 7 bases from V and 5 bases from J, with 18 bases between. This CDR3 is 14 amino acids long. Germline CDR1 MDHEN, CDR2 SYDVKM. The CDR3 sequence: CASTRQDLADEQYF. Here the CDR3 DNA reads TGTGCCAGCACCCGACAGGACCTTGCGGACGAGCAGTACTTC. Full variable domain (outside the CDR3, taken from reference TRBV28 and TRBJ2-7): DVKVTQSSRYLVKRTGEKVFLECVQDMDHENMFWYRQDPGLGLRLIYFSYDVKMKEKGDIPEGYSVSREKKERFSLILESASTNQTSMYLCASTRQDLADEQYFGPGTRLTVT.

The chain couples TRBV5-6 to TRBJ2-1, with TRBD2 matching 12 bases. The CDR3 has 19 amino acids. Germline V lookup: CDR1 SGHDT, CDR2 YYEEEE. Unmatched junction bases numbered 16, after V lost 3 bases and J lost 6 bases. Here the CDR3 reads CASSWDWASGREVFNEQFF. Written as DNA, the CDR3 is TGTGCCAGCAGCTGGGATTGGGCTAGCGGGAGGGAGGTGTTCAATGAGCAGTTCTTC.

The V call is TRBV7-9, the J call TRBJ1-4; perhaps TRBD1 as D (6 bases). This CDR3 comprises 14 residues. V gave up 5 bases and J gave up 8 bases, with 15 bases separating them. Germline CDR1 reads SEHNR; CDR2 reads FQNEAQ (reference sequence). CDR3 loop: CASSPDRRGEKLFF. In nucleotides, the CDR3 is TGTGCCAGCAGCCCAGACAGAAGGGGGGAAAAACTGTTTTTT.

The chain employs TRBV10-3 and TRBJ2-1, with 10 bases lining up with TRBD2. The CDR3 has 14 amino acids. With 5 bases clipped from V and 7 bases from J, the junction kept 5 bases outside the gene matches. CDR1 ENHRY and CDR2 SYGVKD come from the germline V gene. The CDR3 coding sequence is TGTGCCATCAGTCCTAGCGGGGGAGGGAATGAGCAGTTCTTC. This encodes CAISPSGGGNEQFF.

The V call is TRBV29-1, the J call TRBJ2-2; no reliable D call. Trimming left V 3 bases short and J 4 bases short, with 9 bases between. CDR3 length: 13 amino acids. The germline V gene has CDR1 SQVTM and CDR2 ANQGSEA. The CDR3 reads CSVEWPGTGELFF. CDR3 in DNA: TGCAGCGTTGAGTGGCCTGGCACCGGGGAGCTGTTTTTT.

The chain combines TRBV29-1 with TRBJ1-2, with D perhaps matching TRBD1 (5 bases). Germline CDR1 is SQVTM and CDR2 is ANQGSEA. The CDR3 sequence is 12 residues long. Trimming took off 6 bases at V and 1 base at J, with 9 bases between the two ends. CDR3 region: CSVVTDNYGYTF. The CDR3 coding sequence is TGCAGCGTCGTGACAGATAACTATGGCTACACCTTC.

The chain has TRBV28 and TRBJ2-7, with 13 nucleotides matching TRBD2. Unmatched junction bases numbered 13, after V lost 4 bases and J lost 4 bases. Germline CDR1 MDHEN, CDR2 SYDVKM. The CDR3 is 18 amino acids. Here the CDR3 DNA reads TGTGCCAGCAGTTCTACCCGCGCACTAGCGGGAGGGCCTTACGAGCAGTACTTC. Its protein is CASSSTRALAGGPYEQYF.

This chain joins TRBV11-2 and TRBJ2-7; weak D call: TRBD2 (5 bases). Trimming removed 5 bases from V and 2 bases from J, with 13 bases in between. This CDR3 has 14 residues. Looked up from germline, CDR1 is SGHAT and CDR2 is FQNNGV. The CDR3 DNA sequence: TGTGCCAGCAGCCCCGGCAGGAGGACCTACGAGCAGTACTTC. Its protein product is CASSPGRRTYEQYF.

The chain joins TRBV6-6 to TRBJ2-5, with a possible D match to TRBD1 (6 bases). The V gene's germline CDR1 is MNHNY and CDR2 SVGAGI (reference sequence). Trimming shortened V by 2 bases and J by 0 bases, and 7 bases separated the two germline ends. CDR3 length: 14 amino acids. The DNA for the CDR3 is TGTGCCAGCAGTTACGGGGGCTACCAAGAGACCCAGTACTTC. Its protein product is CASSYGGYQETQYF.

The rearrangement links TRBV7-8 to TRBJ2-3; D is perhaps TRBD1 (7 bases). Germline lookup yields CDR1 SGHVS and CDR2 FQNEAQ. Trimming shortened V by 5 bases and J by 9 bases, and 27 bases separated the two germline ends. The CDR3 is made up of 17 amino acids. The CDR3 sequence: CASSPRGGGVDVRTQYF. CDR3 sequence (DNA): TGTGCCAGCAGCCCCCGAGGGGGCGGGGTTGATGTAAGGACGCAGTATTTT.

This chain uses TRBV7-2 with TRBJ1-5; possibly TRBD1 for D (6 bases). The V end was cut by 1 base, the J end by 2 bases, with 9 bases between. Germline V gene sequence: CDR1 SGHTA, CDR2 FQGNSA. The CDR3 is made up of 15 amino acids. The CDR3 coding sequence is TGTGCCAGCAGCTTAGACGCAGGGGGCAATCAGCCCCAGCATTTT. Protein product: CASSLDAGGNQPQHF. Full variable domain (rest looked up from reference TRBV7-2 and TRBJ1-5): GAGVSQSPSNKVTEKGKDVELRCDPISGHTALYWYRQSLGQGLEFLIYFQGNSAPDKSGLPSDRFSAERTGGSVSTLTIQRTQQEDSAVYLCASSLDAGGNQPQHFGDGTRLSIL.

This sequence joins TRBV11-1 and TRBJ2-1; D gene uncertain. The CDR3 has 14 residues. Trimming pared 7 bases from V and 2 bases from J, leaving 12 bases between. Germline-derived CDR1 and CDR2 are SGHAT and FQDESV (reference sequence). CDR3 coding DNA: TGTGCCAGCACCAAAAGCCGGGCCTACAATGAGCAGTTCTTC. Translation: CASTKSRAYNEQFF.

This clone was seen once. This chain connects TRBV6-1 to TRBJ1-1, with TRBD1 matching 7 bases. Germline V gene sequence: CDR1 MNHNS, CDR2 SASEGT. Trimming at V came to 11 bases and at J to 2 bases, leaving 11 bases not matched to a gene. The CDR3 length is 14 residues. Written as DNA, the CDR3 is TGTGCCTGTACCCAGGAGGGGGCAAACACTGAAGCTTTCTTT. It encodes CACTQEGANTEAFF.

V and J are TRBV6-6 and TRBJ2-3, with 8 nucleotides matching TRBD2. CDR3 length: 15 amino acids. CDR1 is MNHNY, CDR2 SVGAGI, per germline (reference sequence). The junction had 3 bases not matched to a gene; V was cut back by 2 bases and J by 2 bases. The CDR3 region has the DNA TGTGCCAGCAGTTACCGGGAGGGCTACACAGATACGCAGTATTTT. Translation: CASSYREGYTDTQYF.

The V call is TRBV6-6, the J call TRBJ2-5; 10 nucleotides line up with TRBD2. The CDR3 extends over 15 amino acids. Germline V gene lookup returns CDR1 MNHNY and CDR2 SVGAGI (reference sequence). J lost 1 base, V lost 6 bases, and 5 bases had no gene match. The chain's CDR3 is CASSSRLAGQETQYF. The DNA of the CDR3 is TGTGCCAGCAGCTCTCGACTAGCGGGCCAAGAGACCCAGTACTTC.

The rearrangement links TRBV9 to TRBJ2-7; 13 bases are shared with TRBD2. The CDR3 runs to 15 residues. The J segment lost 1 base and the V segment lost 4 bases, leaving 2 bases of the junction unmatched. Germline V gene sequence: CDR1 SGDLS, CDR2 YYNGEE. The CDR3 DNA sequence: TGTGCCAGCAGCAAGGGACTAGCGGGGTCCTACGAGCAGTACTTC. It encodes CASSKGLAGSYEQYF.

This chain connects TRBV10-2 to TRBJ1-1; D is perhaps TRBD1 (6 bases). Germline CDR1 WSHSY, CDR2 SAAADI. The CDR3 runs 14 residues. The V and J ends lost 0 bases and 4 bases respectively, with 9 bases between them. CDR3 DNA sequence: TGCGCCAGCAGTGAGTCGAGGGGGTCCACTGAAGCTTTCTTT. Its protein product is CASSESRGSTEAFF.

The chain joins TRBV12-5 to TRBJ2-3, with 9 bases that match TRBD1. The ends lost 1 base at V and 3 bases at J; junction bases unmatched: 5. CDR3 length: 16 residues. Germline values: CDR1 LGHNT, CDR2 FRNRAP. CDR3 in DNA: TGTGCTAGTGGTTTGGGCCTTGGACAGGGGACAGATACGCAGTATTTT. Its translation is CASGLGLGQGTDTQYF.

The chain combines TRBV11-3 with TRBJ2-5, with a weak D call TRBD1 (6 bases). Germline V CDR1 and CDR2: SGHNT, YENEEA. CDR3 length: 13 residues. Trimming cost V 4 bases and J 2 bases, with 8 bases left between them. In DNA, the CDR3 is TGTGCCAGCAGCTCGACAGGACAAGAGACCCAGTACTTC. It is translated as CASSSTGQETQYF.

Points on this clone: At one end the junction does not follow the germline gene, possibly because of a read error. The rearrangement joins TRBV7-2 to TRBJ2-5; D might be TRBD1 (5 bases). The CDR3 sequence is 14 residues long. Germline lookup yields CDR1 SGHTA and CDR2 FQGNSA. The CDR3 DNA sequence: TGTGCCAGCAGTTTAGAAGCAGGGATGAGAACCCAGTACTTC. Translating gives CASSLEAGMRTQYF.

This sequence joins TRBV5-1 and TRBJ2-7; D uncertain. Germline CDR1 SGHRS, CDR2 YFSETQ. The V gene lost 1 base and the J gene lost 3 bases, with 11 bases spanning the gap. This CDR3 contains 14 residues. CDR3 amino acids: CASSLSLLNYEQYF. CDR3 in DNA: TGCGCCAGCAGCTTGTCCCTCTTAAACTACGAGCAGTACTTC.

The chain joins TRBV5-1 to TRBJ2-3; D is perhaps TRBD1 (6 bases). Trimming shortened V by 0 bases and J by 6 bases, and 14 bases separated the two germline ends. The CDR3 runs to 15 residues. CDR1 is SGHRS and CDR2 is YFSETQ in the germline V gene. The CDR3 region is CASSLEDSFVDTQYF. The CDR3 nucleotides are TGCGCCAGCAGCTTGGAGGACAGCTTCGTGGATACGCAGTATTTT.

This chain joins TRBV5-1 and TRBJ1-1, with D tentatively TRBD1 (5 bases). The V gene lost 0 bases and the J gene lost 4 bases, with 10 bases spanning the gap. This CDR3 has 14 amino acids. Germline lookup yields CDR1 SGHRS and CDR2 YFSETQ. CDR3 loop: CASSLVGGSTEAFF. The DNA of the CDR3 is TGCGCCAGCAGCTTGGTGGGGGGAAGCACTGAAGCTTTCTTT.

Remarks on this clone: Other DNA sequences in this specimen translate into the identical CDR3. This chain links TRBV6-5 with TRBJ2-7, with 9 bases matching TRBD1. The CDR3 loop spans 14 amino acids. Germline assignment: CDR1 MNHEY and CDR2 SVGAGI. With V trimmed by 5 bases and J by 2 bases, 4 bases remained unmatched. CDR3 in DNA: TGTGCCAGCAGTCGGGACAGGGAGACCTACGAGCAGTACTTC. It specifies CASSRDRETYEQYF.

The chain is built from TRBV19 and TRBJ2-2; 7 positions agree with TRBD2. V lost 6 bases and J lost 0; bases outside the gene matches: 4. Germline V CDR1 and CDR2: LNHDA, SQIVND (reference sequence). The CDR3 length is 15 residues. The CDR3: CASRVSGPNTGELFF. CDR3 coding DNA: TGTGCCAGTAGGGTTAGCGGGCCGAACACCGGGGAGCTGTTTTTT.

This clone was seen just once. The V gene is TRBV30, the J gene TRBJ2-7, with TRBD2 identical over 8 bases. The J segment lost 6 bases and the V segment lost 2 bases, leaving 9 bases of the junction unmatched. The CDR3 runs 14 residues. From germline, CDR1 is GTSNPN and CDR2 SVGIG (reference sequence). As DNA, the CDR3 is TGTGCCTGGAGTACCCAGGGACTAGGGGGCGAGCAGTACTTC. This translates into CAWSTQGLGGEQYF.

The gene calls are TRBV4-2 and TRBJ2-7, with a tentative D call TRBD1 (5 bases). This CDR3 has 14 residues. From germline, CDR1 is LGHNA and CDR2 YNFKEQ. Trimming shortened V by 0 bases and J by 2 bases, and 8 bases separated the two germline ends. The CDR3 region is CASSQEAGPYEQYF. CDR3 bases: TGTGCCAGCAGCCAAGAGGCAGGGCCCTACGAGCAGTACTTC.

In the case of this clone: An end of the junction differs from the germline gene, which may be a read error. The genes are TRBV7-2 and TRBJ1-1; D perhaps matches TRBD1 (6 bases). Germline V gives CDR1 SGHTA, CDR2 FQGNSA. The CDR3 spans 16 residues. In DNA form, the CDR3 reads TGTGCCAGCAGCTTTGGAGGGGGGGGGATGAACGCTGAAGCTTTCTTT. Residues: CASSFGGGGMNAEAFF. Together with reference TRBV7-2 and TRBJ1-1, the CDR3 gives the full variable domain: GAGVSQSPSNKVTEKGKDVELRCDPISGHTALYWYRQSLGQGLEFLIYFQGNSAPDKSGLPSDRFSAERTGGSVSTLTIQRTQQEDSAVYLCASSFGGGGMNAEAFFGQGTRLTVV.